This T cell receptor (beta chain) was identified in a study of tumor and adjacent non-tumor tissue in lung cancer. Study-level information: Histology: around twelve adenocarcinoma, a couple of squamous cell carcinoma, 1 small cell lung cancer.

TCRbeta libraries were built with three rounds of nested PCR, modified from ARM-PCR. TCRdb analysed the multiplex PCR reads with MiXCR anew, one entry per CDR3 protein. The profile shows under 95,000 distinct CDR3 sequences, roughly three fifths of them singletons. This clonotype was counted ten times or more. The V and J ends lost 6 bases and 3 bases, in that order; junction bases with no gene match: 15. CDR3 length equals 16 residues. CDR1 and CDR2 from the germline V gene are SGHNT and YYREEE (reference sequence). No cell sorting was done before RNA was extracted from the tissue. The chain recombines TRBV5-4 with TRBJ2-7; 7 bases align to TRBD1. Sequencing used lung tumor tissue. This clonotype was obtained from a man in his 70s with non-small cell lung cancer. The CDR3 nucleotides read TGTGCCAGCACACTGCGCACCGGGACAGTTAACTACGAGCAGTACTTC. It translates to CASTLRTGTVNYEQYF.